This T cell receptor beta chain is drawn from a study of blood T cells in healthy people across ages. Study details: The capture of about one barcoded beta molecule per two T cells was achieved by template switching.

CDR3 length equals 17 residues. Between the trimmed V and J ends, which lost 0 bases and 8 bases, there was a span of 21 bases. Germline V lookup: CDR1 SGDLS, CDR2 YYNGEE. With regard to this clonotype: Its antigen is unknown.

Study conclusions and caveats: Diversity of TCR beta correlated strongly with naive T cell percentage.

The use of a sample-barcoded 5' primer and a J-beta primer mix characterized a second PCR of roughly 7 to 11 cycles. TCRdb reprocessed the 5' RACE reads with MiXCR, giving one entry per CDR3 protein. The sample yields about 680,000 distinct CDR3 sequences, around 45% seen once. The clonotype comes from a woman aged 55-69 years in good health. The gene calls are TRBV9 and TRBJ2-1; weak D call: TRBD1 (6 bases). Material: blood. The CDR3 coding sequence is TGTGCCAGCAGCGTAGAGAGTTCTGGGGGCGGGTTTTATGAGCAGTTCTTC. Translating it yields CASSVESSGGGFYEQFF.